This T cell receptor (beta chain) comes out of a study of blood T cell repertoires in COVID-19. At the level of the study: Material from acute and convalescent COVID-19 was sourced from the United States, Italy and Spain. PBMCs, B-cell-depleted T cells, or T cells provided the cDNA or gDNA that made up the material.

One Seattle source followed patients from active infection through their disease course. As processed by the authors: From reference gene primer amplification, estimates of nucleated cell counts were derived. Repertoires were generated with immunoSEQ multiplex PCR, while TCRdb's copy carries only in-frame clones and drops some. That table supplies the V and J calls and clone size; D and trimming were determined from the DNA. The data contain 150,000 to 180,000 clones, roughly 85% of them singletons. Losses at the gene ends were 6 bases for V and 3 bases for J; bases not matched to a gene: 4. Per the germline V gene, CDR1 is LNHDA and CDR2 is SQIVND (reference sequence). This CDR3 contains 14 residues.

The clonotype comes from a woman aged 55-69 years with COVID-19, enrolled during active disease. The chain joins TRBV19 to TRBJ2-7; 11 nucleotides line up with TRBD1. What was sequenced was peripheral blood. The CDR3 DNA reads TGTGCCAGTAGGGGGACAGGGGGTCTCTACGAGCAGTACTTC. Translation gives CASRGTGGLYEQYF.